This T cell receptor beta chain is from a study of response to subunit inactivated influenza vaccine (dated by TCRdb to between 2018 and 2020). In the study overall: To follow how T cells responded to a trivalent subunit inactivated influenza vaccine, the researchers relied on deep quantitative profiling of the T cell receptor repertoire.

This clonotype occurred a few times. This receptor's antigen is unknown. Per-nucleotide qualities are absent, and no much larger clonotype sits a single base away. Paper-wide results and their limitations: The authors suggested that each seasonal influenza vaccination may recruit only a limited number of new T cells.

Counted from cysteine to phenylalanine, this CDR3 has 15 amino acids. Only the CDR3 region is kept as DNA, spanning 45 bases read in frame from base 1. V sheds 4 bases and J sheds 4 bases, leaving 15 bases between their ends. CDR1 and CDR2 are read off the germline V gene as SGHRS and YFSETQ. The library was built by means of RT-PCR. For sequencing, an Illumina HiSeq 2500 was employed. TCRdb redid the processing of the public reads, applying fastp at Q25 and MiXCR, and retained in-frame beta chains. Every entry covers one CDR3 protein and lists the most common genes and DNA from its rows. This sample holds around 490,000 distinct CDR3 sequences; 6.5% to 8% were observed only once. Jointly, the top ten make up 10% to 15% of the sample.

Recombination connected TRBV5-1 to TRBJ2-1, with an unclear D gene assignment. This material consisted of PBMCs from blood, taken about 24 months after vaccination. This TCR was sampled from a man aged 50-75 years who received an inactivated influenza vaccine. Donor details come from another sample of the same person, matched by shared clones. The CDR3 protein sequence reads: CASSGRAPFYNEQFF. The DNA reads as follows: TGCGCCAGCAGCGGCCGGGCCCCTTTTTACAATGAGCAGTTCTTC.